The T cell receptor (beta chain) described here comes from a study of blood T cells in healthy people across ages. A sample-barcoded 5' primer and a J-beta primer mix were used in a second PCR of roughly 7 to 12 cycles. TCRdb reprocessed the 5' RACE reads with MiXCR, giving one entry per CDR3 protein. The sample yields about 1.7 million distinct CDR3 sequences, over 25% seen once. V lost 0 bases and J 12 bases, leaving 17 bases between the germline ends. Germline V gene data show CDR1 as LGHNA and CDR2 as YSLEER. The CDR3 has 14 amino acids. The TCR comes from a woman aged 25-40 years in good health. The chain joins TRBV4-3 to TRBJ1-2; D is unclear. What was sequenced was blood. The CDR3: CASSQEREMEGNTF. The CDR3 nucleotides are TGCGCCAGCAGCCAAGAACGCGAAATGGAAGGCAACACCTTC.